These 7 T cell receptor beta chains share one sample of origin, sequenced in a study of regulatory T cells in long-lasting Graves disease. According to the study, TCR beta libraries were built with iRepertoire HTBI primers and CDR3-region Arm-PCR. TCRdb redid the calling of the multiplex PCR reads with MiXCR, one entry per CDR3 protein. This table holds approximately 400,000 distinct CDR3 sequences, 15% found once. This sample's time point: newly diagnosed GD, antithyroid drugs for less than 3 months. There was RNA extracted from PBMCs, and the TCR library was made from it. These records were also assigned to another study, of T cells in Graves' hyperthyroidism and ophthalmopathy.

This sample comprised peripheral blood mononuclear cells (PBMCs), obtained at new diagnosis, from a patient treated with antithyroid drugs. The receptors originated from a woman in her twenties or thirties with Graves disease.

This chain connects TRBV27 to TRBJ1-2, with 9 nucleotides matching TRBD1. The CDR3 loop spans 14 amino acids. CDR1 MNHEY and CDR2 SMNVEV come from the germline V gene (reference sequence). Trimming cost V 8 bases and J 7 bases; bases outside gene matches: 11. The CDR3 DNA sequence: TGTGCCAGCGGAAAGACAGGGGGGGTGGGTGGCTACACCTTC. Protein sequence: CASGKTGGVGGYTF.

This clonotype has a count of ten or more. V usage is TRBV2 and J usage is TRBJ2-1; 12 bases fit TRBD2. After removal of 6 bases from V and 8 bases from J, the junction contained 14 bases not matched to a gene. Per germline, CDR1 SNHLY and CDR2 FYNNEI. There are 17 residues in the CDR3. CDR3 coding DNA: TGTGCCAGCAGAGCCCCCGGGACTAGCGGGCGGGGGTATGAGCAGTTCTTC. It specifies CASRAPGTSGRGYEQFF.

This clonotype appeared a few times. V and J are TRBV9 and TRBJ2-1, with TRBD2 matching over 10 bases. The trim removed 6 bases at V and 10 bases at J, leaving 13 bases unmatched. The CDR3 runs to 15 residues. In germline, CDR1 is SGDLS, CDR2 YYNGEE. In DNA, the CDR3 is TGTGCCAGCACCAACGGGGGGGGGACTAGCGAAGAGCAGTTCTTC. As protein: CASTNGGGTSEEQFF.

There are a few counts of this clonotype. The chain recombines TRBV4-1 with TRBJ1-1, with D hard to call. Germline V CDR1 and CDR2: MGHRA, YSYEKL. The CDR3 covers 16 residues. Trimming removed 4 bases from V and 1 base from J, with 16 bases in between. CDR3 in amino acids: CASSPPGMVTNTEAFF. DNA of the CDR3: TGCGCCAGCAGCCCGCCAGGAATGGTTACGAACACTGAAGCTTTCTTT.

The V gene is TRBV20-1, the J gene TRBJ2-1, with no clear D. Germline CDR1 DFQATT, CDR2 SNEGSKA (reference sequence). The CDR3 has 8 amino acids. V lost 3 bases to trimming and J lost 15 bases, with 6 bases between them. Here the CDR3 reads CSASMRFF. The CDR3 DNA reads as TGCAGTGCTAGCATGCGGTTCTTC.

Remarks on this clonotype: Here the CDR3 omits its conserved ending phenylalanine or tryptophan, so a read error is the likely source. The CDR3 loop is CASSPGTSKTQYL. Written as DNA, the CDR3 is TGTGCCAGCAGCCCCGGGACTTCAAAGACCCAGTACCTC. This sequence joins TRBV11-2 and TRBJ2-5; TRBD2 might be the D (6 bases). Germline V gene sequence: CDR1 SGHAT, CDR2 FQNNGV. Trimming pared 5 bases from V and 6 bases from J, leaving 13 bases between. The CDR3 runs 13 residues.

This clonotype was observed a few times. The chain links TRBV4-2 to TRBJ1-1, with a weak D call TRBD1 (6 bases). The germline V and J ends were trimmed by 6 bases and 0 bases, with 20 bases remaining between them. Germline CDR1 reads LGHNA; CDR2 reads YNFKEQ. This CDR3 region has 17 residues. The CDR3 here is CASSLQGGGSMNTEAFF. Here the CDR3 DNA reads TGTGCCAGCAGTCTACAGGGAGGGGGATCCATGAACACTGAAGCTTTCTTT.